This is a list of T cell receptor beta chains from one sample in a study of T cells after yellow fever vaccination. TCRdb re-derived calls from the 5' RACE reads in MiXCR, one entry per CDR3 protein. The sample has about 240,000 distinct CDR3 sequences; approximately 3.5% are singletons. The sequenced sample was PBMCs, obtained 15 days after the yellow fever booster vaccination. The receptor set was obtained from a man younger than 35 who received the YFV17D yellow fever vaccine. Both conserved end residues are part of each CDR3. A D gene is named only where the DNA matches it firmly. The size entry gives once, few or many counts, or a class when the clone is expanded.

TRBJ2-3 | TRBV18 | many | - | TGTGCCAGCTCACCCCACCGCGCAGATACGCAGTATTTT | CASSPHRADTQYF
TRBJ2-3 | TRBV5-1 | many | - | TGCGCCAGCAGCTTAATGGGATCAGCGGAGCGCACAGATACGCAGTATTTT | CASSLMGSAERTDTQYF
TRBJ2-2 | TRBV7-9 | many | - | TGTGCCAGCAGCTTGCCGCCGATTAACACCGGGGAGCTGTTTTTT | CASSLPPINTGELFF
TRBJ2-5 | TRBV5-1 | many | - | TGCGCCAGCAGGGTGGGATACCGGGGACCGTACCAAGAGACCCAGTACTTC | CASRVGYRGPYQETQYF
TRBJ1-4 | TRBV9 | many | TRBD1 | TGTGCCAGCAGCGTAGCACAGGGGCTCGGTGAAAAACTGTTTTTT | CASSVAQGLGEKLFF
TRBJ2-5 | TRBV5-6 | many | - | TGTGCCAGCAGCTTAGGGGACGGAGAGACCCAGTACTTC | CASSLGDGETQYF
TRBJ2-3 | TRBV27 | many | - | TGTGCCAGCAGTCAATACCCCCTCACAGATACGCAGTATTTT | CASSQYPLTDTQYF
TRBJ2-5 | TRBV6-6 | many | - | TGTGCCAGCAGTTACTTCGGGGAGAGCAGACTAGGAGGGCAAGAGACCCAGTACTTC | CASSYFGESRLGGQETQYF
TRBJ1-1 | TRBV13 | many | - | TGTGCCAGCAGCTTAGGGTCGGGGGGCTATATGACTGAAGCTTTCTTT | CASSLGSGGYMTEAFF
TRBJ2-1 | TRBV9 | many | - | TGTGCCAGCAGCGACAACGGGACACCCTACAATGAGCAGTTCTTC | CASSDNGTPYNEQFF
TRBJ2-7 | TRBV12-5 | many | TRBD1 | TGTGCTAGTGGTTACGACAGGGGGGACGAGCAGTACTTC | CASGYDRGDEQYF
TRBJ2-3 | TRBV5-1 | few | - | TGCGCCAGCAGCTGGAAGGACAGCACAGATACGCAGTATTTT | CASSWKDSTDTQYF
TRBJ2-2 | TRBV6-1 | many | TRBD1 | TGTGCCAGCAGTGGAGACCAGGACAGGGGGCTAGAATACCCGAACGTCGGGGAGCTGTTTTTT | CASSGDQDRGLEYPNVGELFF
TRBJ1-2 | TRBV5-6 | few | - | TGTGCCAGCAGCTCGACCCATAACTATGGCTACACCTTC | CASSSTHNYGYTF